This T cell receptor (beta chain) was captured in a study of blood T cells in healthy people across ages. The study, taken as a whole, reports: Unsorted PBMCs blocked a conclusive comparison of naive and antigen-experienced cells.

This clonotype was observed a few times. Its antigen is not identified. Sample-barcoded 5' priming and a J-beta primer mix drove a second PCR of about 6 to 12 cycles. A template-switch adaptor with 12 random nucleotides tagged each cDNA molecule. Per-sample output comprised a minimum of 2.5 million paired-end reads containing CDR3. TCRdb called the 5' RACE reads again in MiXCR, with one record for every CDR3 protein. Of over a million distinct CDR3 sequences listed, 40% to 50% were seen once; the top ten hold about 19%. Per germline, CDR1 SNHLY and CDR2 FYNNEI. CDR3 size: 13 residues. V dropped 1 base and J dropped 10 bases, with 11 bases sitting between them.

The specimen sequenced was blood. The TCR comes from a woman aged 55-69 years in good health. V gene TRBV2 combines with J gene TRBJ2-1; D not resolved. CDR3 sequence: CASSEDGRREQFF. CDR3 in DNA: TGTGCCAGCAGTGAAGACGGGCGACGGGAGCAGTTCTTC.